These T cell receptor beta chains were read from a single sample in a study of T cells after yellow fever vaccination. TCRdb re-analysed the 5' RACE reads in MiXCR, keeping a single row per CDR3 protein. Of just under 600,000 distinct CDR3 sequences detected, about 14% appear once; the ten largest clones hold about 14%. The specimen was PBMCs, collected on the day of the yellow fever booster vaccination. Source of these receptors: a man aged 25-45 years who received the YFV17D yellow fever vaccine. The CDR3 runs from the conserved cysteine through the conserved F or W. The D gene is left open where the match is weak. A row's size may be missing; if present it is once, few, many or a size class.

15,-,TRBJ2-5,-,TRBV25-1,CASSGLGTYQETQYF,TGTGCCAGCAGTGGACTCGGGACATACCAAGAGACCCAGTACTTC
15,-,TRBJ2-5,TRBD1,TRBV24-1,CATSDFGTEQETQYF,TGTGCCACCAGTGATTTCGGGACAGAACAAGAGACCCAGTACTTC
15,-,TRBJ1-1,-,TRBV5-6,CASSLLAADNTEAFF,TGTGCCAGCAGCTTGCTGGCAGCGGATAACACTGAAGCTTTCTTT
14,few,TRBJ1-4,-,TRBV7-9,CASSLAQDHEKLFF,TGTGCCAGCAGCTTAGCACAGGATCATGAAAAACTGTTTTTT
18,-,TRBJ1-2,-,TRBV5-1,CASSLAGARRGNTRAYTF,TGCGCCAGCAGCTTGGCGGGAGCCAGGCGTGGTAACACTAGAGCCTACACCTTC
12,-,TRBJ2-2,-,TRBV29-1,CSVAFNTGELFF,TGCAGCGTTGCCTTCAACACCGGGGAGCTGTTTTTT
14,few,TRBJ1-2,-,TRBV12-3/TRBV12-4,CASSAQGPGYGYTF,TGTGCCAGCAGTGCCCAGGGTCCGGGCTATGGCTACACCTTC
14,-,TRBJ2-7,-,TRBV18,CASSPKRGTYEQYF,TGTGCCAGCTCACCAAAGAGGGGGACCTACGAGCAGTACTTC
14,-,TRBJ2-2,-,TRBV10-2,CASIGDVDTGELFF,TGCGCCAGCATCGGGGACGTAGACACCGGGGAGCTGTTTTTT
13,many,TRBJ1-1,-,TRBV5-1,CASSFTVNTEAFF,TGCGCCAGCAGCTTCACGGTAAACACTGAAGCTTTCTTT
13,few,TRBJ1-4,-,TRBV12-3/TRBV12-4,CASSPELGEKLFF,TGTGCCAGCAGCCCTGAGTTAGGGGAAAAACTGTTTTTT
14,-,TRBJ2-2,-,TRBV12-3/TRBV12-4,CASSGGANGGELFF,TGTGCCAGCAGTGGCGGAGCCAATGGCGGGGAGCTGTTTTTT
15,few,TRBJ2-1,-,TRBV5-6,CASSLIVTRSNEQFF,TGTGCCAGCAGCTTGATCGTAACTAGATCCAATGAGCAGTTCTTC
14,-,TRBJ2-2,TRBD1,TRBV20-1,CSARSGQGAGELFF,TGCAGTGCTAGATCAGGACAGGGGGCCGGGGAGCTGTTTTTT
15,-,TRBJ1-2,TRBD1,TRBV12-3/TRBV12-4,CASSLAGQGYYGYTF,TGTGCCAGCAGTTTAGCGGGACAGGGGTACTATGGCTACACCTTC
14,-,TRBJ2-6,-,TRBV20-1,CSARGQSGANVLTF,TGCAGTGCTAGGGGTCAGTCTGGGGCCAACGTCCTGACTTTC
14,-,TRBJ1-6,-,TRBV12-3/TRBV12-4,CASSSRGGNSPLHF,TGTGCCAGCAGTTCTCGAGGAGGAAATTCACCCCTCCACTTT
15,-,TRBJ2-6,-,TRBV25-1,CASSERTTGANVLTF,TGTGCCAGCAGTGAGCGGACAACTGGGGCCAACGTCCTGACTTTC
16,-,TRBJ2-1,TRBD1,TRBV12-3/TRBV12-4,CASSRGQGSPYNEQFF,TGTGCCAGCAGTCGAGGACAGGGGAGTCCCTACAATGAGCAGTTCTTC
14,-,TRBJ2-2,-,TRBV5-4,CASSTYQNTGELFF,TGTGCCAGCAGCACCTACCAGAACACCGGGGAGCTGTTTTTT
16,few,TRBJ2-1,TRBD2,TRBV20-1,CSARVAGGSSYNEQFF,TGCAGTGCTAGAGTGGCGGGAGGGAGCTCCTACAATGAGCAGTTCTTC
14,-,TRBJ2-7,-,TRBV9,CASSVGPSGQEQYF,TGTGCCAGCAGCGTGGGACCGTCGGGGCAGGAGCAGTACTTC
13,-,TRBJ1-1,TRBD1,TRBV10-3,CATQDRMNTEAFF,TGTGCCACCCAGGACAGGATGAACACTGAAGCTTTCTTT
16,few,TRBJ2-1,-,TRBV6-1,CASSPRGGLLVGEQFF,TGTGCCAGCAGCCCGCGCGGCGGCTTGTTGGTGGGTGAGCAGTTCTTC
12,-,TRBJ2-1,-,TRBV5-1,CASSPAYSEQFF,TGCGCCAGCAGCCCGGCCTACTCTGAGCAGTTCTTC
16,-,TRBJ2-1,TRBD2,TRBV6-2/TRBV6-3,CASSYLSSGSYNEQFF,TGTGCCAGCAGTTACTTATCGAGCGGGAGCTACAATGAGCAGTTCTTC